This TCR beta chain stems from a study of blood T cell repertoires in COVID-19. Only in-frame clones appear in the TCRdb table, and some are missing; sequencing was by immunoSEQ multiplex PCR. The sample carries 190,000 or so clones, about 87% recorded once. The material sequenced was peripheral blood. This clonotype was sampled from a woman aged 25 to 39 with acute or convalescent COVID-19.

The CDR3 region has the DNA TGTGCCAGCAGTTCCCAGGGGAACACTGAAGCTTTCTTT. Translation gives CASSSQGNTEAFF. This chain joins TRBV12-3 or TRBV12-4 and TRBJ1-1, with a possible D match to TRBD1 (5 bases). Trimming stripped 4 bases from V and 1 base from J, with 7 bases between. CDR3 length equals 13 residues.